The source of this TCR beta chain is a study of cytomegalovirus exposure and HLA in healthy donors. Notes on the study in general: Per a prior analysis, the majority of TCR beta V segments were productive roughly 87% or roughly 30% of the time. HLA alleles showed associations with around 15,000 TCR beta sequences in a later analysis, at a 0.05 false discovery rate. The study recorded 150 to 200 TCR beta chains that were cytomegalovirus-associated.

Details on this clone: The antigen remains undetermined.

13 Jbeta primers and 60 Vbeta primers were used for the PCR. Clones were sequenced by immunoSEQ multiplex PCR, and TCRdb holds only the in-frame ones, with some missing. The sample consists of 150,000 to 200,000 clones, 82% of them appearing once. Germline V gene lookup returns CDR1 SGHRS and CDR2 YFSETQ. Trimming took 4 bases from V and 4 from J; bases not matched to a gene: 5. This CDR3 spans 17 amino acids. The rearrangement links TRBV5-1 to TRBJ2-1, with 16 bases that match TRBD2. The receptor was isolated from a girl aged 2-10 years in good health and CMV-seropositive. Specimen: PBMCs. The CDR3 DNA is TGCGCCAGCAGCCCGGGACTAGCGGGAGGGACGTACAATGAGCAGTTCTTC. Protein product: CASSPGLAGGTYNEQFF.